This T cell receptor beta chain originates from a study of blood T cell repertoires in COVID-19. Study overall: COVID-19 samples collected from the United States, Italy and Spain covered acute and convalescent phases. The analysed material was cDNA or gDNA that came from T cells, B-cell-depleted T cells, or PBMCs.

Germline values: CDR1 SNHLY, CDR2 FYNNEI. Trimming took 6 bases from V and 4 from J, leaving 9 bases between them. CDR3 length: 12 amino acids. Methods used by the authors: Estimated nucleated cell counts came from reference gene primer amplification. The assay was immunoSEQ multiplex PCR, and TCRdb's table has in-frame clones only and misses some. The V and J calls and clone size were taken over from that table, and D and trimming were inferred from the DNA. The table has 90,000 to 150,000 clones, about 90% seen once. The sample taken for sequencing was peripheral blood. The sequence was obtained from a woman aged 45-65 years with active or convalescent COVID-19. V is TRBV2 and J is TRBJ1-1, with no clear D. This chain's CDR3 is CASRESSTEAFF. CDR3 nucleotides: TGTGCCAGCAGGGAGAGTAGCACTGAAGCTTTCTTT.